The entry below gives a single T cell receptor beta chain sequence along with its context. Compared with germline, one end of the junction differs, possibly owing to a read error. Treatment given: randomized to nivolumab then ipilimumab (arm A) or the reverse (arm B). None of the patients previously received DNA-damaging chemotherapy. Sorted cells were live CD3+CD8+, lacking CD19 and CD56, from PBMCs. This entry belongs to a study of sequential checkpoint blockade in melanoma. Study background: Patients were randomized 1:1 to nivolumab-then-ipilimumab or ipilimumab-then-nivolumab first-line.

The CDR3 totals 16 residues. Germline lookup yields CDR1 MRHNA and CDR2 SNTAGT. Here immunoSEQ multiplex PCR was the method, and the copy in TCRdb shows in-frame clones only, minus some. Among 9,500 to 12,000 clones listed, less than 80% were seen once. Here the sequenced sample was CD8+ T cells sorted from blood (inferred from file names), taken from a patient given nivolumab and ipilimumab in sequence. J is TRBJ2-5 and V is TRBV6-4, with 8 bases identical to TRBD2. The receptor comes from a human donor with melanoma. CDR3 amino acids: CAGRFGTRATSVTQYF. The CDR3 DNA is TGTGCCGGCAGGTTCGGGACTAGGGCAACCTCAGTGACCCAGTACTTC.